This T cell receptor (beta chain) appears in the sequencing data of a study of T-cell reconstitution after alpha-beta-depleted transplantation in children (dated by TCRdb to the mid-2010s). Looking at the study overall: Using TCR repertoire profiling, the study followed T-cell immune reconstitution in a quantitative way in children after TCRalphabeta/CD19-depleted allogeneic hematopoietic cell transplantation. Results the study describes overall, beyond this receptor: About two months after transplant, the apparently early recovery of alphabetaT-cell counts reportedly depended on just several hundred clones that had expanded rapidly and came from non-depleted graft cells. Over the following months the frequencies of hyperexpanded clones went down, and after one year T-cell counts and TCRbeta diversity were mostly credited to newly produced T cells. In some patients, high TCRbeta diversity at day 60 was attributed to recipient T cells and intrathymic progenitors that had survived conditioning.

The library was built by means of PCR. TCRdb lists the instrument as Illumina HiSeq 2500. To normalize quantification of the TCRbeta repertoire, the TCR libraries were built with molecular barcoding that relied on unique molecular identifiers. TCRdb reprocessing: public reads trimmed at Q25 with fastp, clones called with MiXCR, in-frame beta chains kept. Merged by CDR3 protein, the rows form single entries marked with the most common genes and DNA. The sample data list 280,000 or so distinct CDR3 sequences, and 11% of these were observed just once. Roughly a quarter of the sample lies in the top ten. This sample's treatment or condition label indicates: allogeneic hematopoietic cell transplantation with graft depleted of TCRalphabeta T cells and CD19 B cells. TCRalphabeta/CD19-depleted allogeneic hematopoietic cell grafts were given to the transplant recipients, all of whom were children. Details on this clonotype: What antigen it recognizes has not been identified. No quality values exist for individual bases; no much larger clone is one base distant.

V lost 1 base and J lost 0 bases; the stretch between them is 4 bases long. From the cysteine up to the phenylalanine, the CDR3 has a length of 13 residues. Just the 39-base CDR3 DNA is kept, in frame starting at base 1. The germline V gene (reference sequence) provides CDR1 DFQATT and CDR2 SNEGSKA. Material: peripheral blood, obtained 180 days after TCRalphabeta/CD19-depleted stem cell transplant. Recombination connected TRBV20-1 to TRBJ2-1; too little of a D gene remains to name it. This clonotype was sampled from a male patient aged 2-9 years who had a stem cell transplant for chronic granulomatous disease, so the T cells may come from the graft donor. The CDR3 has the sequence CSARALSYNEQFF. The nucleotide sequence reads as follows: TGCAGTGCTAGAGCCCTCTCCTACAATGAGCAGTTCTTC.